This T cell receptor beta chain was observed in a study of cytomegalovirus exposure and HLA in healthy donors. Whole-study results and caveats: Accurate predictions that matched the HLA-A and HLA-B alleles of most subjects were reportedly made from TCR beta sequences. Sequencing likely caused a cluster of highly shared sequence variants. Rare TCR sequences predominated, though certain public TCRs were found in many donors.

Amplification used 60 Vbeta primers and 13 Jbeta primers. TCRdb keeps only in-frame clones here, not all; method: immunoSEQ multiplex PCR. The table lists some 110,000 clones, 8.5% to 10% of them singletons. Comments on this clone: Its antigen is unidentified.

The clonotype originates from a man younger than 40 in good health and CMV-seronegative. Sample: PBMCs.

The CDR3 loop is CASSRPGGNGRGETQYF. The CDR3 DNA reads TGTGCCAGTAGCCGCCCCGGGGGGAACGGGAGAGGGGAGACCCAGTACTTC. The chain is built from TRBV19 and TRBJ2-5; 7 bases agree with TRBD2. The CDR3 loop spans 17 amino acids. CDR1 is LNHDA, CDR2 SQIVND, per germline (reference sequence). The V segment lost 6 bases and the J segment 5 bases; nucleotides outside the gene matches: 18.